This TCR beta chain was sequenced in a study of long-term antiretroviral therapy in people with HIV. The CDR3 is 17 amino acids. The germline gives CDR1 SGHVS, CDR2 FQNEAQ. The germline V and J ends were trimmed by 3 bases and 1 base, with 16 bases remaining between them. Overall study results and limits: In samples taken after ART, diversity increased but remained below transplant donor control levels. In HIV, the repertoires covered a tighter span of CDR3 lengths than in controls.

immunoSEQ v3.0 was run at survey level. Assay: immunoSEQ multiplex PCR; the TCRdb copy retains only in-frame clones and omits some. The table includes 20,000 or so clones, 65% to 85% detected once. Turning to this clone: Its matching antigen is unknown.

Source: unsorted PBMCs, taken 0.9 years after starting antiretroviral therapy. This receptor was taken from a man in his late teens or twenties with HIV. The chain joins TRBV7-8 to TRBJ1-3; no clear D gene. The CDR3 DNA reads TGTGCCAGCAGCTTTTCCGGAGGGTCGGGATCTGGAAACACCATATATTTT. Translating it yields CASSFSGGSGSGNTIYF.